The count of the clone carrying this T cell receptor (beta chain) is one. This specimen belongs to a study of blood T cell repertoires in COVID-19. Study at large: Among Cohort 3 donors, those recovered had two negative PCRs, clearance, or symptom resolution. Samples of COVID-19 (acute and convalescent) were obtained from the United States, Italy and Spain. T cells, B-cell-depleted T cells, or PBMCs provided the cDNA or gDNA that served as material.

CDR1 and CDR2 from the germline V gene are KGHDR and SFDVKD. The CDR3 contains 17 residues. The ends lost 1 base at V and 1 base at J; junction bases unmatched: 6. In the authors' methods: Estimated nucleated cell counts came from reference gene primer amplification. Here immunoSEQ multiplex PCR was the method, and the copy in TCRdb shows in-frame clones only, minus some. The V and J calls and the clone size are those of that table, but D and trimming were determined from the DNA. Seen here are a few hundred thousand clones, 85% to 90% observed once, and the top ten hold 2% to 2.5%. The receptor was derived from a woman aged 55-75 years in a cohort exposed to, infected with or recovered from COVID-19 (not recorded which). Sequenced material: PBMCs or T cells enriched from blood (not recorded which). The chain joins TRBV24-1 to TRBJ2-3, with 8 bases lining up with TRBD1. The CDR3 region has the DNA TGTGCCACCAGTGATTTAATGGACAGGGAGGGCACAGATACGCAGTATTTT. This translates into CATSDLMDREGTDTQYF.